Listed below are T cell receptor beta chains from one sample, sequenced in a study of blood T cell repertoires in COVID-19. Assay: immunoSEQ multiplex PCR; the TCRdb copy retains only in-frame clones and omits some. The repertoire holds about 260,000 clones, with 70% to 90% as singletons. Material: peripheral blood. These receptors were obtained from a human donor in a cohort sampled during active COVID-19. CDR3s include the opening cysteine and the closing phenylalanine or tryptophan. Fields, in order: J gene, clone size, V gene, D gene, CDR3 protein, CDR3 DNA. The D gene is left open where the match is weak. Clone size is shown for a subset of rows, as once, few, many or a class of expanded clone.

>TRBJ2-7|-|TRBV5-5|-
CASSFVNEQYF
TGTGCCAGCAGCTTCGTTAACGAGCAGTACTTC
>TRBJ2-7|-|TRBV28|-
CASRTIPDEQYF
TGTGCCAGCAGGACTATCCCGGACGAGCAGTACTTC
>TRBJ2-7|few|TRBV28|-
CAINGGGEGDEQYF
TGTGCCATAAATGGGGGGGGCGAAGGCGACGAGCAGTACTTC
>TRBJ1-2|-|TRBV11-2|-
CASSSRGDYGYTF
TGTGCCAGCAGCTCCCGCGGAGACTATGGCTACACCTTC
>TRBJ2-7|once|TRBV11-2|TRBD2
CASSFPYPGLAGGYEQYF
TGTGCCAGCAGCTTTCCATACCCGGGACTAGCGGGAGGGTACGAGCAGTACTTC
>TRBJ2-6|-|TRBV5-1|TRBD1
CASSSSRQGAGANVLTF
TGCGCCAGCAGCTCCAGCAGACAGGGGGCGGGGGCCAACGTCCTGACTTTC
>TRBJ1-1|few|TRBV3-1/TRBV3-2|TRBD1
CASSQDAVTGNAFF
TGTGCCAGCAGCCAAGATGCGGTGACAGGGAATGCTTTCTTT
>TRBJ2-7|-|TRBV6-2/TRBV6-3|-
CASSLRAGRPSYEQYF
TGTGCCAGCAGTCTCCGGGCCGGGAGACCCTCCTACGAGCAGTACTTC
>TRBJ2-5|-|TRBV19|-
CASSIPKEETQYF
TGTGCCAGTAGTATCCCAAAAGAGGAGACCCAGTACTTC
>TRBJ1-5|-|TRBV6-5|-
CASSYSGRNQPQHF
TGTGCCAGCAGTTACTCGGGGAGGAATCAGCCCCAGCATTTT
>TRBJ2-3|once|TRBV9|TRBD2
CASSASGGLSTDTQYF
TGTGCCAGCAGCGCCAGCGGGGGGCTTAGCACAGATACGCAGTATTTT
>TRBJ1-6|-|TRBV28|-
CASSWRDFNSPLHF
TGTGCCAGCAGTTGGAGGGACTTCAATTCACCCCTCCACTTT
>TRBJ1-6|-|TRBV6-5|-
CASRGELYNSPLHF
TGTGCCAGCAGGGGTGAACTATATAATTCACCCCTCCACTTT
>TRBJ1-1|-|TRBV27|-
CASSRSTSNTEAFF
TGTGCCAGCAGTCGCTCGACATCCAACACTGAAGCTTTCTTT
>TRBJ1-5|-|TRBV5-8|-
CASSLVVGRGYNQPQHF
TGTGCCAGCAGCTTGGTGGTCGGGCGGGGATACAATCAGCCCCAGCATTTT
>TRBJ1-5|few|TRBV24-1|-
CAVWDISNQPQHF
TGTGCCGTATGGGACATTAGCAATCAGCCCCAGCATTTT
>TRBJ2-7|-|TRBV15|TRBD1
CATSRDRGRSYEQYF
TGTGCCACCAGCAGAGACAGGGGGCGATCCTACGAGCAGTACTTC
>TRBJ2-1|-|TRBV24-1|TRBD2
CATSELLAGGRDEQFF
TGTGCCACCAGTGAACTACTAGCGGGAGGTCGTGATGAGCAGTTCTTC
>TRBJ2-7|-|TRBV7-9|-
CASSSTRTANYEQYF
TGTGCCAGCAGCTCAACCCGGACAGCCAACTACGAGCAGTACTTC
>TRBJ2-2|-|TRBV18|-
CASSPQGQGYTGELFF
TGTGCCAGCTCACCGCAGGGTCAGGGATACACCGGGGAGCTGTTTTTT
>TRBJ2-7|-|TRBV5-4|TRBD1
CASSPRDSYEQYF
TGTGCCAGCAGCCCTCGGGACAGCTACGAGCAGTACTTC
>TRBJ2-1|-|TRBV6-1|TRBD2
CASSVRLAQGWNEQFF
TGTGCCAGCAGTGTGCGACTAGCGCAAGGATGGAATGAGCAGTTCTTC
>TRBJ1-5|-|TRBV4-3|TRBD1
CASSQGRGTGAYSNQPQHF
TGCGCCAGCAGCCAAGGTAGGGGGACAGGGGCTTATAGCAATCAGCCCCAGCATTTT
>TRBJ2-3|once|TRBV5-1|TRBD2
CASSLQTSGSSDTQYF
TGCGCCAGCAGCCTACAGACTAGCGGGAGTTCAGATACGCAGTATTTT
>TRBJ1-4|-|TRBV7-9|TRBD1
CASSPRDSNEKLFF
TGTGCCAGCAGCCCCCGGGACAGTAATGAAAAACTGTTTTTT
>TRBJ2-7|-|TRBV11-3|-
CASSLFPEGEQYF
TGTGCCAGCAGCTTATTTCCGGAGGGCGAGCAGTACTTC
>TRBJ1-2|-|TRBV12-5|-
CASGLEGGYTF
TGTGCTAGTGGTTTAGAGGGTGGCTACACCTTC
>TRBJ1-1|-|TRBV28|TRBD1
CASSFLRGPSLSTEAFF
TGTGCCAGCAGTTTTCTCAGGGGGCCCTCCCTTAGCACTGAAGCTTTCTTT
>TRBJ1-3|-|TRBV19|-
CASSPQGISGNTIYF
TGTGCCAGTAGTCCTCAGGGGATCTCTGGAAACACCATATATTTT
>TRBJ2-7|-|TRBV7-9|TRBD1
CASSPTTGGYYEQYF
TGTGCCAGCAGCCCCACGACAGGGGGATACTACGAGCAGTACTTC
>TRBJ2-7|-|TRBV6-1|-
CASSDRAGPYEQYF
TGTGCCAGCAGTGATCGGGCAGGGCCCTACGAGCAGTACTTC
>TRBJ2-7|-|TRBV4-1|TRBD2
CASSHSAGLAVYEQYF
TGCGCCAGCAGCCATTCGGCTGGACTAGCAGTCTACGAGCAGTACTTC
>TRBJ2-7|-|TRBV30|TRBD1
CAWRPDRAYEQYF
TGTGCCTGGAGACCAGACAGGGCCTACGAGCAGTACTTC
>TRBJ1-2|once|TRBV11-2|TRBD1
CASSLDRGNYGYTF
TGTGCCAGCAGCTTAGACAGGGGGAACTATGGCTACACCTTC
>TRBJ1-1|-|TRBV9|TRBD1
CASSETGGANTEAFF
TGTGCCAGCAGCGAGACAGGGGGCGCGAACACTGAAGCTTTCTTT
>TRBJ2-7|once|TRBV20-1|-
CSASSRAKTYEQYF
TGCAGTGCTAGTAGCAGGGCGAAGACCTACGAGCAGTACTTC
>TRBJ2-7|-|TRBV7-2|TRBD2
CASSPLAGGSYEQYF
TGTGCCAGCAGCCCGCTAGCGGGAGGTTCTTACGAGCAGTACTTC
>TRBJ2-7|-|TRBV13|TRBD2
CASSPQAGVEQYF
TGTGCCAGCAGCCCCCAAGCGGGGGTCGAGCAGTACTTC
>TRBJ1-6|-|TRBV27|-
CASSRTPEDSLNSPLHF
TGTGCCAGCAGCCGTACCCCGGAGGACAGTCTTAATTCACCCCTCCACTTT
>TRBJ1-2|-|TRBV19|TRBD1
CASSLRGQYYGYTF
TGTGCCAGTAGCCTCAGGGGGCAGTACTATGGCTACACCTTC
>TRBJ2-3|-|TRBV15|TRBD2
CATSRDRLAGVGADTQYF
TGTGCCACCAGCAGAGATCGCCTAGCGGGGGTGGGGGCAGATACGCAGTATTTT
>TRBJ1-3|-|TRBV6-6|-
CASSYSRRSSGNTIYF
TGTGCCAGCAGTTACTCGCGGCGAAGCTCTGGAAACACCATATATTTT
>TRBJ2-3|-|TRBV7-9|TRBD2
CASSSRLAGIADTQYF
TGTGCCAGCAGCTCCCGACTAGCGGGGATAGCAGATACGCAGTATTTT
>TRBJ2-1|-|TRBV14|-
CASSQRSYNEQFF
TGTGCCAGCAGCCAACGGTCCTACAATGAGCAGTTCTTC
>TRBJ1-4|-|TRBV10-1|TRBD1
CASSPGGGHEKLFF
TGCGCCAGCAGCCCGGGAGGGGGCCATGAAAAACTGTTTTTT
>TRBJ1-1|-|TRBV6-6|-
CASSTGTSAFF
TGTGCCAGCAGCACCGGGACATCGGCTTTCTTT
>TRBJ1-2|-|TRBV29-1|-
CSVEGTATTF
TGCAGCGTTGAAGGGACTGCGACCACCTTC
>TRBJ1-5|-|TRBV5-6|-
CASSNYVRAQPQHF
TGTGCCAGCAGCAACTACGTCAGAGCTCAGCCCCAGCATTTT
>TRBJ1-2|-|TRBV12-3/TRBV12-4|TRBD1
CASSGTDSYGYTF
TGTGCCAGCAGCGGGACAGATTCTTATGGCTACACCTTC
>TRBJ1-1|-|TRBV4-3|-
CASSQDWGDTEAFF
TGCGCCAGCAGCCAAGATTGGGGGGACACTGAAGCTTTCTTT